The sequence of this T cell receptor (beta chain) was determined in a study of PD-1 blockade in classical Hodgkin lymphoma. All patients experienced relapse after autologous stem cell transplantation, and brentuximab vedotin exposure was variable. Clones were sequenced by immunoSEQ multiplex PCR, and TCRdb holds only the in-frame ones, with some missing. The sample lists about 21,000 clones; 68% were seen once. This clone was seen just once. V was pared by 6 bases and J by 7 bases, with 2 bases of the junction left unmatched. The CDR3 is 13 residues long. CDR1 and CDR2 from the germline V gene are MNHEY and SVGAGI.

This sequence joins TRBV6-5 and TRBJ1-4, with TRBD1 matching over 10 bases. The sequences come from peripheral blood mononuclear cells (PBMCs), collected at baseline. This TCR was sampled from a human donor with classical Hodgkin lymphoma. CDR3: CASRTGGSEKLFF. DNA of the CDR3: TGTGCCAGCAGGACAGGGGGCAGTGAAAAACTGTTTTTT.